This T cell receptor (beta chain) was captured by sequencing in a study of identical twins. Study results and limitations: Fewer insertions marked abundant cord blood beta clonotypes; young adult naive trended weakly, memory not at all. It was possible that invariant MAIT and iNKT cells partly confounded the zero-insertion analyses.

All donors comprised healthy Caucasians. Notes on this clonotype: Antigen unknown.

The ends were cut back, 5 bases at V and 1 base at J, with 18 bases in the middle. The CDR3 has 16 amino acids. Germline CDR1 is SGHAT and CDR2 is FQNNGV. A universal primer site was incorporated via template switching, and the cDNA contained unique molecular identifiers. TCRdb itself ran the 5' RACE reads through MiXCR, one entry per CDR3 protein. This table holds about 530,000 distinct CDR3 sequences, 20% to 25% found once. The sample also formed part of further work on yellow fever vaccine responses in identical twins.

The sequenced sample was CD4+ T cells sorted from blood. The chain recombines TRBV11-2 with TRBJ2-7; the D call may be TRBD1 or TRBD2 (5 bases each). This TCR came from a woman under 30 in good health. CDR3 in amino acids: CASSPVGGTRSYEQYV. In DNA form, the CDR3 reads TGTGCCAGCAGCCCTGTGGGTGGGACGAGATCCTACGAGCAGTACGTC.